The entry below describes one T cell receptor (beta chain). The antigen it binds to is not known. No much larger clone exists at a distance of one base, and base qualities are not known. These data come from a study of cytomegalovirus exposure and HLA in healthy donors (dated by TCRdb to between 2016 and 2019). A note on the overall study: An earlier analysis of roughly 630 of the donors reported 250 to 300 Gb of sequence data and some 100 million unique TCR beta sequences from 190 million or so T cells. A later analysis re-analyzed previously published TCR beta repertoires from approximately 700 donors and added high-resolution HLA genotyping to study TCR occurrence patterns. On average, roughly 240,000 unique TCR beta nucleotide sequences were sequenced per donor among a few hundred genotyped donors of the cohort, with 15% to 20% of those sequences being non-productive. All discovery cohort repertoires had been generated on a single sequencing platform. The study combined high-throughput TCR immunosequencing, statistical association of individual TCRs with disease status, and machine learning to predict cytomegalovirus infection status. In an earlier analysis of 500 to 650 of the donors, high-throughput TCR beta sequencing was used to judge whether each TCR beta V gene segment behaved as functional or pseudogenic. In addition to the first cohort of about 650 subjects, a separate validation cohort of 120 different subjects was used. Alongside the repertoire data, information on donor age, sex, ethnicity and CMV serostatus was compiled. Rather than using new phenotypic data, the later analysis identified candidate immune exposures from TCR beta sequences and from how often those sequences occurred across donors. The aim of the study was to test whether cataloging public T cell receptors could identify signatures of past pathogen exposure. Five DR-DQ haplotypes were handled as single units for association and clustering because linkage in the cohort was strong. A later genetic analysis used genome-wide SNP genotypes for about 65% of the 666 donors, treating that subset as a discovery cohort. The genetic ancestry cluster associated with self-reported Caucasian donors included roughly 84% of the approximately 410 genotyped donors. Typing coverage varied by locus: roughly 629-630 donors for A, B, C, DRB1 and DQB1; under 550 for DQA1; about 600 for DPA1; around 450 for DPB1. Using immunosequencing, the study profiled T cell repertoires from 640 or so subjects and related those repertoires to cytomegalovirus serostatus. HLA typing included class I and class II loci at four-digit resolution. Roughly 290 gigabases of sequencing data and roughly 80 million unique TCR sequences made up an early release that covered several hundred HLA-typed donors. Overall results and qualifications from the work: CMV serostatus was the only immune exposure information available for the cohort. An association between a missense DCLRE1C variant and V-gene and J-gene trimming of TCR beta chains was found in a later genetic analysis and replicated in an independent cohort. In vitro tests confirmed that a few of the cytomegalovirus-associated TCR beta chains recognize cytomegalovirus antigens. It was suggested by the authors that the approach could potentially be generalized to other disease states and immunological phenotypes. According to a later genetic analysis, donors in an Asian-associated ancestry cluster had fewer N-insertions in productive TCRs than the approximately 630-donor mean. Across donors, most TCR sequences were observed very rarely, whereas some public TCRs were present in many individuals. Only TCR beta chains were sequenced in this cohort, and the absence of alpha or paired-chain data limited detectable features. A further reported finding was that TCR beta sequences accurately predicted the HLA-A and HLA-B alleles for most subjects in the first cohort. Compared with equally common non-associated chains, HLA-associated TCR beta chains in a later analysis were more clonally expanded and had lower generation probabilities. Because the 87-base-pair reads could not distinguish some IMGT-functional V segments, including TRBV6-2 and TRBV6-3, those segments were excluded. Because HLA typing was unavailable for some donors at each locus, only the typed subset was used in association tests. An earlier analysis of around 540 of the donors showed that most TCR beta V segments appeared in productive rearrangements either about 87% or about 30% of the time, which broadly matched IMGT annotations. A cluster of highly shared sequence variants was judged likely to be a technical artifact of the sequencing pipeline. Sequencing depth was assumed to be roughly uniform across donors in the presence/absence analyses, though that assumption may not hold. According to a later analysis, most CMV-associated TCR beta chains appeared to be HLA-restricted, and the HLA associations seemed to be driven largely by CMV exposure. In a later analysis, TCR association rates were found to vary across HLA loci, with the most associated TCRs seen for DRB1 alleles and the fewest for HLA-C alleles. Specific HLA alleles were associated with around 18,000 TCR beta sequences at a false discovery rate of 0.05 in a later analysis. When HLA alleles, especially DR and DQ, strongly co-occurred, attributing TCR associations to individual alleles was difficult. The classifier was reported to diagnose cytomegalovirus status with high specificity and sensitivity in both the original cohort and the validation cohort. Linkage disequilibrium might explain the correlated functional status among segregating V segments, but an unknown experimental factor could not be excluded. A later analysis reported that several top co-occurrence clusters appeared linked to parvovirus B19, influenza, CMV and Epstein-Barr virus. A total of roughly 160 TCR beta chains were listed by the study as associated with cytomegalovirus. The earlier analysis of 587 of the donors excluded around 17 rarely observed V segments, including chromosome 9 orphons, because counts were too low.

In total, over 600 healthy bone marrow donors made up the cohort. Cohort members were all nominally healthy when sampled, although unrecorded immune exposures were likely present. The donor tested CMV seronegative, placing the donor among the 350 or so seronegative members of the cohort. A peripheral blood sample was provided by each donor, and peripheral blood mononuclear cells were used for TCR beta sequencing. Genomic DNA was extracted from the blood cell samples with the Qiagen DNeasy Blood Extraction Kit. The library came from the immunoSEQ multiplex PCR assay. A mixture of 60 forward primers for TCR Vbeta segments and 13 reverse primers for TCR Jbeta segments was used in the multiplex PCR. A multiplex PCR assay on genomic DNA amplified the CDR3 region of rearranged TCR beta genes. Amplified TCR beta libraries were sequenced as 87-base-pair reads on the Illumina HiSeq System. In the authors' own workflow: Across the roughly 640 repertoires, a later analysis counted 80 million or so unique TCR beta chains, roughly 11 million of which were shared by at least two donors. Raw reads were error-corrected and collapsed into unique sequences by a nearest-neighbor algorithm in which closely related sequences were merged to remove PCR and sequencing errors. CDR3 sequences were aligned to IMGT reference sequences to assign V, D and J gene segments. For a sequence to be retained, a match of at least six nucleotides to both a V gene segment and a J gene segment was required. Rearrangements were classified as productive when the CDR3 lacked stop codons and remained in frame with V and J, and all other rearrangements were classified as non-productive. Following IMGT convention, CDR3 was defined as the stretch from the second conserved V-encoded cysteine to the conserved J-encoded phenylalanine. The earlier analysis of approximately 500 of the donors excluded sequences that lacked an unambiguous match to a single V gene segment. In an earlier analysis of roughly 600 of the donors, a V segment was called functional when productive rearrangements were above 56.7%, and segregating when the standard deviation between donors exceeded 5%. A statistical classification framework was built to diagnose cytomegalovirus status from the catalog of TCR beta chain sequences. In a later analysis, V and J genes were assigned by comparing TCR nucleotide sequences against IMGT/GENE-DB human TR gene sequences. The TCRdist pipeline was used in a later analysis to assign CDR3 sequences and most-parsimonious VDJ recombination scenarios. In a later analysis, every TCR beta chain was defined by the combination of its CDR3 amino acid sequence and its V-gene family, and reads without a unique V-gene family were dropped. To address suspected cross-contamination and a sequencing artifact, a later analysis removed 592 highly shared, low-generation-probability nucleotide sequences. For each public chain, a later analysis derived a clonal expansion index from normalized ranks of inferred template counts within each repertoire. In a later analysis, generation probabilities were computed with a VDJ recombination model fitted to out-of-frame rearrangements, and the resulting probabilities were checked against IGoR. In a later analysis, hypergeometric tests were used to score TCR-TCR, TCR-HLA and TCR-CMV co-occurrence, with a repertoire-size bias correction applied to TCR pairs. A later analysis estimated false discovery rates by permuting HLA or CMV assignments 20 times. In a later analysis, co-occurring TCRs were grouped with DBSCAN, and TCRdist sequence similarity was added when clustering was performed within HLA-allele-positive subsets. Repertoires with fewer than 30,000 or more than 120,000 public chains were left out of co-occurrence clustering, as were about 5 repertoires with anomalous nucleotide sharing. In its TCRdb copy, this immuneACCESS table keeps in-frame sequences only and misses some clones. Where compared with another copy, unresolved V genes explain less than half of these, and the others have no known cause. From that table come the V and J calls and clone size; the DNA was used to work out D and trimming. Recorded for this sample are around 130,000 clones; around 75% of them occurred a single time. The ten largest clones take up roughly 3% of the sample.

V and J are trimmed by 3 bases and 7 bases, and the gene matches miss 9 bases of the junction. The germline V gene provides CDR1 SGDLS and CDR2 YYNGEE. Inclusive of the bounding cysteine and phenylalanine, the CDR3 is 17 residues long. The read is trimmed to its CDR3 DNA, 51 bases read in frame from base 1. Specimen: PBMCs. This sequence originates from a man aged 25 to 40 in good health and CMV-seronegative. This receptor chain uses TRBV9 and TRBJ2-1, with TRBD2 identical over 14 junction bases. The CDR3 region has the sequence CASSAKPGTSGRNEQFF. The DNA sequence follows: TGTGCCAGCAGCGCCAAACCCGGGACTAGCGGGAGAAATGAGCAGTTCTTC.